These 21 T cell receptor beta chains share one sample of origin, sequenced in a study of cytotoxic CD8 clonotypes in ibrutinib-treated CLL (dated by TCRdb to about 2021). Library preparation was by the immunoSEQ multiplex PCR assay. Here the immuneACCESS table is served through TCRdb, limited to in-frame sequences with V and J called. Missing clones are a known gap in these copies; in checked studies unresolved V genes cover under half, and the rest lacks a known reason. In all, the sample holds around 310,000 clones, and 80% of those were seen once. Roughly 7% of the sample is in the top ten clones. The sample was PBMCs, taken before ibrutinib treatment. These receptors were collected from a human donor with chronic lymphocytic leukemia.

The V call is TRBV7-2, the J call TRBJ2-7; either TRBD1 or TRBD2 may fit D (5 bases each). The ends were cut back, 6 bases at V and 6 bases at J, with 15 bases in the middle. Per germline, CDR1 SGHTA and CDR2 FQGNSA. The CDR3 contains 13 residues. DNA for the CDR3: TGTGCCAGCAGTTACTTAATCGGGACCGAGCAGTACTTC. Protein product: CASSYLIGTEQYF.

The chain carries TRBV5-8 and TRBJ2-3, with D uncertain. V was shortened by 6 bases and J by 4 bases, with 9 bases between the two germline ends. This CDR3 spans 12 amino acids. The germline CDR1 and CDR2 sequences are SGHTS and YDEGEE. The CDR3, as DNA: TGTGCCAGCACCCCTGGCCCAGATACGCAGTATTTT. Translating it yields CASTPGPDTQYF.

V and J are TRBV5-8 and TRBJ1-5; D is undetermined. Trimming left V 1 base short and J 4 bases short, with 6 bases between. This CDR3 has 13 amino acids. Germline lookup yields CDR1 SGHTS and CDR2 YDEGEE. The CDR3 spells CASSLSGNQPQHF. DNA for the CDR3: TGTGCCAGCAGCTTGTCGGGTAATCAGCCCCAGCATTTT.

The genes are TRBV5-4 and TRBJ2-2, with D perhaps matching TRBD1 (6 bases). With 6 bases removed from V and 2 bases from J, the gap between germline ends came to 8 bases. CDR1 is SGHNT and CDR2 is YYREEE in the germline V gene (reference sequence). This CDR3 spans 13 amino acids. The CDR3 here is CASTQGNTGELFF. CDR3 nucleotides: TGTGCCAGCACACAGGGAAACACCGGGGAGCTGTTTTTT.

The CDR3 loop reads CASATGLAVKASYNEQFF. Here the CDR3 DNA reads TGTGCTAGTGCCACGGGACTAGCGGTAAAGGCCTCCTACAATGAGCAGTTCTTC. V is TRBV12-5 and J is TRBJ2-1, with 11 bases fitting TRBD2. V shed 7 bases and J 0 bases; nucleotides not matched to a gene: 11. Per germline, CDR1 LGHNT and CDR2 FRNRAP. This CDR3 region has 18 residues.

The chain uses TRBV14 and TRBJ2-2; D is unclear. The CDR3 sequence is 14 residues long. Between the trimmed V and J ends, which lost 0 bases and 8 bases, there was a span of 10 bases. Germline V gene lookup returns CDR1 SGHDN and CDR2 FVKESK. This chain's CDR3 is CASSQDRIRGELFF. The CDR3 DNA reads as TGTGCCAGCAGCCAAGATCGAATTCGGGGGGAGCTGTTTTTT.

The rearrangement links TRBV15 to TRBJ2-1, with D tentatively TRBD2 (5 bases). The ends were cut back, 8 bases at V and 0 bases at J, with 14 bases in the middle. Germline CDR1 and CDR2: LNHNV and YYDKDF (reference sequence). The CDR3 extends over 15 amino acids. CDR3 sequence reads: CATQNWETSYNEQFF. DNA of the CDR3: TGTGCCACCCAGAATTGGGAGACCTCCTACAATGAGCAGTTCTTC.

This clone was counted only a few times. V is TRBV19 and J is TRBJ2-3; perhaps TRBD2 as D (5 bases). Between the trimmed V and J ends, which lost 3 bases and 0 bases, there was a span of 13 bases. The CDR3 has 16 residues. Looked up from germline, CDR1 is LNHDA and CDR2 is SQIVND (reference sequence). The DNA for the CDR3 is TGTGCCAGTAGTATTAGAGCGGACTCCAGCACAGATACGCAGTATTTT. This sequence encodes CASSIRADSSTDTQYF. The full variable domain, completed using reference TRBV19 and TRBJ2-3, is DGGITQSPKYLFRKEGQNVTLSCEQNLNHDAMYWYRQDPGQGLRLIYYSQIVNDFQKGDIAEGYSVSREKKESFPLTVTSAQKNPTAFYLCASSIRADSSTDTQYFGPGTRLTVL.

This chain connects TRBV10-3 to TRBJ2-3; D is unclear. Germline values: CDR1 ENHRY, CDR2 SYGVKD. The CDR3 has 10 residues. Trimming removed 10 bases at V and 6 bases at J, with 8 bases between. The CDR3 sequence is CATQADTQYF. DNA for the CDR3: TGTGCCACCCAAGCGGATACGCAGTATTTT.

Regarding this clone: Different DNA sequences within this sample yield the same CDR3. The rearrangement joins TRBV28 to TRBJ1-4; D remains unclear. Trimming took 3 bases from V and 7 from J, leaving 3 bases between them. The CDR3 consists of 11 residues. From germline, CDR1 is MDHEN and CDR2 SYDVKM. CDR3 nucleotide sequence: TGTGCCAGCAGTTTGCGTGAAAAACTGTTTTTT. It specifies CASSLREKLFF.

This clone was seen a handful of times. This chain links TRBV25-1 with TRBJ1-1; D gene unclear. Germline CDR1 reads MGHDK; CDR2 reads SYGVNS. The CDR3 is 12 residues long. The V end lost 10 bases, the J end lost 1 base, and 10 bases lay between the germline ends. The DNA for the CDR3 is TGTGCCACCAGGTGGGGGAACACTGAAGCTTTCTTT. This translates into CATRWGNTEAFF.

The chain combines TRBV2 with TRBJ1-3; D unresolved. Trimming took 4 bases from V and 3 from J, leaving 10 bases between them. Germline CDR1 SNHLY, CDR2 FYNNEI. The CDR3 totals 14 residues. The CDR3 DNA follows: TGTGCCAGCAGTGCGCGCCAACTTGGAAACACCATATATTTT. Its translation: CASSARQLGNTIYF. The variable domain in full, completed from reference TRBV2 and TRBJ1-3, reads EPEVTQTPSHQVTQMGQEVILRCVPISNHLYFYWYRQILGQKVEFLVSFYNNEISEKSEIFDDQFSVERPDGSNFTLKIRSTKLEDSAMYFCASSARQLGNTIYFGEGSWLTVV.

The chain links TRBV20-1 to TRBJ2-7; no definite D call. Germline V gives CDR1 DFQATT, CDR2 SNEGSKA (reference sequence). The CDR3 is 11 residues long. Trimming stripped 3 bases from V and 5 bases from J, with 8 bases between. CDR3 sequence: CSARILDEQYF. In DNA, the CDR3 is TGCAGTGCTAGGATACTGGACGAGCAGTACTTC.

The chain links TRBV13 to TRBJ2-7; TRBD2 agrees at 14 bases. This CDR3 is built from 15 residues. Trimming took 4 bases from V and 6 from J; bases not matched to a gene: 5. Germline CDR1 PRHDT, CDR2 FYEKMQ (reference sequence). CDR3 in DNA: TGTGCCAGCAGCTCCAGACTAGCGGGAGGGCGCGAGCAGTACTTC. Translated: CASSSRLAGGREQYF. Drawing the rest from reference TRBV13 and TRBJ2-7, the complete variable domain is AAGVIQSPRHLIKEKRETATLKCYPIPRHDTVYWYQQGPGQDPQFLISFYEKMQSDKGSIPDRFSAQQFSDYHSELNMSSLELGDSALYFCASSSRLAGGREQYFGPGTRLTVT.

This chain links TRBV30 with TRBJ2-6, with 8 bases lining up with TRBD1. Germline CDR1 reads GTSNPN; CDR2 reads SVGIG (reference sequence). V shed 3 bases, J shed 2 bases, and the junction held 3 bases outside the gene matches. CDR3 length: 15 residues. This CDR3 reads CAWRKQGAGANVLTF. CDR3 bases: TGTGCCTGGAGAAAACAGGGGGCTGGGGCCAACGTCCTGACTTTC.

This chain links TRBV27 with TRBJ2-1, with TRBD1 matching 7 bases. CDR3 length: 15 amino acids. The V segment lost 10 bases and the J segment 3 bases; nucleotides outside the gene matches: 12. Germline V CDR1 and CDR2: MNHEY, SMNVEV (reference sequence). CDR3 nucleotide sequence: TGTGCCACCACGACCCGGGACAGAGGCTACAATGAGCAGTTCTTC. This encodes CATTTRDRGYNEQFF.

The CDR3 sequence: CALESVGNTIYF. In DNA form, the CDR3 reads TGTGCCTTGGAGTCCGTTGGAAACACCATATATTTT. The chain couples TRBV30 to TRBJ1-3; D not resolved. Trimming removed 7 bases at V and 3 bases at J, with 10 bases between. Per the germline V gene, CDR1 is GTSNPN and CDR2 is SVGIG (reference sequence). The CDR3 extends over 12 amino acids.

CDR3 bases: TGTGCCAGCAGCTTAGGCGGCGGGACAAACTCTGGGGCCAACGTCCTGACTTTC. Its protein product is CASSLGGGTNSGANVLTF. J is TRBJ2-6 and V is TRBV7-8; TRBD1 or TRBD2 may be the D gene (6 bases each). CDR1 and CDR2 from the germline V gene are SGHVS and FQNEAQ. The CDR3 runs 18 residues. The V end was cut by 1 base, the J end by 0 bases, with 13 bases between.

The rearrangement links TRBV2 to TRBJ2-2; D is ambiguous. Trimming took 2 bases from V and 4 from J, leaving 11 bases between them. The CDR3 contains 15 residues. Germline-derived CDR1 and CDR2 are SNHLY and FYNNEI. CDR3 region: CASSERHPGTGELFF. CDR3 DNA: TGTGCCAGCAGTGAACGTCACCCGGGCACCGGGGAGCTGTTTTTT.

The rearrangement links TRBV13 to TRBJ2-1; 11 bases are a match to TRBD1. V dropped 5 bases and J dropped 8; count of bases not matched to a gene: 8. CDR3 length: 15 residues. Per germline, CDR1 PRHDT and CDR2 FYEKMQ (reference sequence). CDR3 residues: CASSPMGQGEDEQFF. CDR3 DNA sequence: TGTGCCAGCAGCCCAATGGGACAGGGGGAGGATGAGCAGTTCTTC.

The J gene is TRBJ2-5, the V gene TRBV4-2, with TRBD2 matching over 9 bases. The CDR3 is made up of 14 amino acids. The ends lost 1 base at V and 4 bases at J; junction bases unmatched: 1. CDR1 and CDR2 from the germline V gene are LGHNA and YNFKEQ. CDR3 DNA: TGTGCCAGCAGCCAAGGGACTAGCGCAGAGACCCAGTACTTC. As protein: CASSQGTSAETQYF.